These T cell receptor beta chains were read from a single sample in a study of blood T cell repertoires in COVID-19. Profiled with immunoSEQ multiplex PCR; TCRdb holds only in-frame clones, not every one. The sample has some 670,000 clones, around 89% seen once; the top ten hold about 0.24%. The sample comprised peripheral blood. The receptors derive from a woman aged 18 to 35 with acute or convalescent COVID-19. The CDR3 runs from the conserved cysteine through the conserved F or W. Each record gives: J gene, V gene, CDR3 protein.

TRBJ2-5,TRBV9,CASSVALLAETQYF
TRBJ2-5,TRBV5-6,CASSPTPRRIQETQYF
TRBJ1-2,TRBV6-4,CASSDRGNYGYTF
TRBJ1-3,TRBV25-1,CASRDSAGLGNTIYF
TRBJ2-7,TRBV7-2,CASSLYGGRDEQYF
TRBJ1-6,TRBV7-4,CASSRPQGLTNSPLHF
TRBJ1-2,TRBV6-5,CASSMTKRGYTF
TRBJ2-3,TRBV13,CASSLRLAGAYTQYF
TRBJ2-6,TRBV5-4,CASSLEEGAGANVLTF
TRBJ2-7,TRBV5-6,CASSPGQGGFEQYF
TRBJ1-5,TRBV6-2/TRBV6-3,CASSRVGAPQHF
TRBJ1-1,TRBV10-1,CASGRDTHTEAFF